This TCR beta chain was captured by sequencing in a study of blood T cell repertoires in COVID-19. The overall study: Italy, Spain and the United States were the sources of the convalescent and acute COVID-19 samples. T cells, B-cell-depleted T cells, or PBMCs provided the cDNA or gDNA that served as material.

The CDR3 spans 13 residues. Germline loops: CDR1 MNHEY, CDR2 SMNVEV (reference sequence). Trimming took off 2 bases at V and 8 bases at J, with 10 bases between the two ends. Here immunoSEQ multiplex PCR was the method, and the copy in TCRdb shows in-frame clones only, minus some. The sample includes approximately 97,000 clones, more than 90% of them seen just once. The V gene is TRBV27, the J gene TRBJ2-1, with a tentative D call TRBD1 (6 bases). The sequencing sample was made of peripheral blood. The sequence was obtained from a woman between 45 and 65 years old with COVID-19, enrolled during active disease. Here the CDR3 DNA reads TGTGCCAGCAGTTTACAGGACAGTGATGAGCAGTTCTTC. Residues: CASSLQDSDEQFF.